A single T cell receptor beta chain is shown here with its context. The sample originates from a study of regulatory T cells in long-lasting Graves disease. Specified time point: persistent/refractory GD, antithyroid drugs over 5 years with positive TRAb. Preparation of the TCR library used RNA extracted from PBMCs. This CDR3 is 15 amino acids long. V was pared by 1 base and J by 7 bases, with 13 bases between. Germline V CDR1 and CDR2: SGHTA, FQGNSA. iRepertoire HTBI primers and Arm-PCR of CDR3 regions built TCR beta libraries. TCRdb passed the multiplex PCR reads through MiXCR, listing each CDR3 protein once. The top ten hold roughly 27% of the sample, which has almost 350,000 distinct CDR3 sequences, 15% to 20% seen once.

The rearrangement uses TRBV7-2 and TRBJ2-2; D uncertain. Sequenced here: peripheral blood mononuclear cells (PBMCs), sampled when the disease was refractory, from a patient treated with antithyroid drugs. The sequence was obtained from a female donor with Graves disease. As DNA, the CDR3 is TGTGCCAGCAGCTTAGGCGGACCGACGGGCGGGGAGCTGTTTTTT. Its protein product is CASSLGGPTGGELFF.